Here is one T cell receptor (beta chain) with its context. In its sample, this clonotype was seen many times. The antigen it recognizes is unknown. One base away there is no much larger clone; base qualities are not given. Ophthalmopathy patients had moderately to severely active disease, with a Clinical Activity Score of 3 or more, a NOSPECS grade of 4 or more, and a disease duration of less than 3 months. Exclusion was applied to patients with uncontrolled infections, other autoimmune diseases, pregnancy or lactation. Diagnoses were established on the basis of clinical symptoms, serum thyroxine and TRAb, thyroid ultrasound, and orbital computed tomography. PBMCs were isolated from about 9 ml of fresh peripheral blood by Ficoll-Paque density gradient centrifugation. Trizol reagent was used to extract total RNA, and RNA quality was then checked on an Agilent 2100 Bioanalyzer. The TCR beta CDR3 regions were amplified from the RNA transcripts. A first-round RT-PCR of the TCR CDR3 used the HTBI primer set with the Qiagen OneStep RT-PCR kit. A second multiplex PCR round built the libraries, followed by size selection and purification. Libraries were sequenced paired-end with 100 bp reads on an Illumina HiSeq2000. The authors' analysis ran thus. Raw data were processed with SOAPnuke, discarding reads with adapters, uncalled bases, mean Phred below 15, or no exact constant-primer or identifier match. COPE v1.2.5 was used to merge the high-quality paired reads, and each unique nucleotide sequence was defined as a clonotype. MiTCR v1.1 was used to align the clonotypes against IMGT TRBV, TRBD and TRBJ reference segments. The analysis was restricted to V-J combinations with a frequency above 0.0001, which together covered 98% to 99.2% of the repertoires. A TCS score was defined as the ratio between F50 (clonal expansion) and ExV (chaos), using BLOSUM62-based TCRdist between CDR3 peptides within each V-J. Welch's t-statistics and random forest reduced just over 500 V-J features to 10 to 15, which were used in a naive Bayes classifier (R e1071). TCRdb redid the processing of the public reads, applying fastp at Q25 and MiXCR, and retained in-frame beta chains. A single entry per CDR3 protein holds the most common genes and DNA from its merged rows. TCRdb's processing, not the authors', yielded these V and J calls. This sample holds 620,000 or so distinct CDR3 sequences; approximately 14% were observed only once. Roughly an eighth of the sample is in the top ten clones.

Including the terminal cysteine and phenylalanine, the CDR3 comprises 13 residues. Solely the CDR3 DNA is kept, with 39 bases framed from the first base. Reading the germline V gene gives CDR1 SQVTM and CDR2 ANQGSEA. From V the trimming removes 6 bases and from J it removes 1 base, while the gene matches leave 5 bases of the junction unaccounted for. The sample comes from a study of T cells in Graves' hyperthyroidism and ophthalmopathy (dated by TCRdb to about 2019). About the full investigation: Peripheral blood samples were taken at the time of initial diagnosis, prior to any treatment. Thyroid tissue and blood T-cell repertoires from several Graves' hyperthyroidism patients were also compared in the study. An independent validation cohort of under 20 hyperthyroidism patients and approximately 17 patients who later progressed to ophthalmopathy tested prospective prediction of ophthalmopathy. TCR V-J signatures able to tell the groups apart were searched for in a discovery cohort of about a hundred patients, of whom 43 had Graves' ophthalmopathy and 57 had stable Graves' hyperthyroidism. The roughly 91 discovery patients were randomly divided into training and test sets at a 7:3 ratio. After sampling, hyperthyroidism patients received methimazole starting at 30 mg daily, and ophthalmopathy patients received high-dose intravenous methylprednisolone. The paper reports TCR Vbeta CDR3 sequencing of approximately 140 peripheral blood samples: 40 or so ophthalmopathy, fewer than 85 hyperthyroidism and approximately 17 progressor patients.

Here is what the overall study found, with its caveats: In validation, the model predicted progression to ophthalmopathy a median of roughly 6.1 months before onset, with around 70% sensitivity and 72.22% specificity. A 13 V-J signature model separated ophthalmopathy from stable hyperthyroidism, with about 88% sensitivity and roughly 81% specificity in cross-validation and 80%/75% in testing. Most expanded thyroid clonotypes (frequency above 0.001) were also detected in blood, a finding suggesting that blood repertoires may reflect thyroid immune responses. No statistical method was used to set the sample size in advance, and investigators knew the group allocation.

This clonotype was sampled from a woman aged 45-59 years with Graves' ophthalmopathy. The chain uses TRBV29-1 and TRBJ2-5, with 7 middle bases fitting TRBD2. The sample consisted of blood. The sequenced DNA is TGCAGCGTAAGACTAGCCTTCCAAGAGACCCAGTACTTC. The translation is CSVRLAFQETQYF.